This T cell receptor (beta chain) derives from a study of shared clonotypes between healthy human individuals. General study points: Only blood was sampled, and tissue TCR repertoires likely differ from blood ones.

V was clipped by 6 bases and J by 7 bases, with 16 bases between them. This CDR3 region has 14 residues. The V gene's germline CDR1 is LNHDA and CDR2 SQIVND (reference sequence). Measured with immunoSEQ multiplex PCR; TCRdb has only the in-frame clones, and not every one. The sample shows around 1.5 million clones, under 99% of them seen only once. Notes on this clone: The target antigen is unknown.

Material for sequencing was naive CD4+ T cells sorted from blood. Subset denoted: CD45RA+ positively selected. The TCR was taken from a man aged 25-40 years in good health. The J gene is TRBJ2-1, the V gene TRBV19; tentatively, D is TRBD2 (5 bases). The CDR3 nucleotides read TGTGCCAGTAGATTGGTGGGAGAGAGGAATGAGCAGTTCTTC. Protein sequence: CASRLVGERNEQFF. Supplemented by reference TRBV19 and TRBJ2-1, the full variable domain reads DGGITQSPKYLFRKEGQNVTLSCEQNLNHDAMYWYRQDPGQGLRLIYYSQIVNDFQKGDIAEGYSVSREKKESFPLTVTSAQKNPTAFYLCASRLVGERNEQFFGPGTRLTVL.